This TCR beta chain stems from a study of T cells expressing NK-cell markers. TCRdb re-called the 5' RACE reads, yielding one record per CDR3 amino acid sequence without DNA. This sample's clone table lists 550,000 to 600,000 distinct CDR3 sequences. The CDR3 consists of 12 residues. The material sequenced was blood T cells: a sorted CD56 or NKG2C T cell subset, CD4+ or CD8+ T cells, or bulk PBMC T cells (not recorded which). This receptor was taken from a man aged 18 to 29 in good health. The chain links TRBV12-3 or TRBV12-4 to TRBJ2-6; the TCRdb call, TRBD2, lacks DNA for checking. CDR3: CASTSTRNVLTF.